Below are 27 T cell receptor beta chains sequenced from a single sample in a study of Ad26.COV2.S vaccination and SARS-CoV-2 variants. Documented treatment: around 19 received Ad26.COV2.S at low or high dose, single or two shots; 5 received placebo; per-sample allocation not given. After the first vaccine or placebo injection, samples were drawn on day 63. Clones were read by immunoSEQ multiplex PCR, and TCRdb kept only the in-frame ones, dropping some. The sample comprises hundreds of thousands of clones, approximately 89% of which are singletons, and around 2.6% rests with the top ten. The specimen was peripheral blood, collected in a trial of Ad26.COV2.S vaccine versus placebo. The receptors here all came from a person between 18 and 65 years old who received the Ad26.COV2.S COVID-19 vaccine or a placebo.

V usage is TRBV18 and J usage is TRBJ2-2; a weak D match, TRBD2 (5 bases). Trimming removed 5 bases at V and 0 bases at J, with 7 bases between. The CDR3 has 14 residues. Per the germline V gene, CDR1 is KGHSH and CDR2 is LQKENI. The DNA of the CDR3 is TGTGCCAGCTCAGAGGGTTCGAACACCGGGGAGCTGTTTTTT. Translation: CASSEGSNTGELFF.

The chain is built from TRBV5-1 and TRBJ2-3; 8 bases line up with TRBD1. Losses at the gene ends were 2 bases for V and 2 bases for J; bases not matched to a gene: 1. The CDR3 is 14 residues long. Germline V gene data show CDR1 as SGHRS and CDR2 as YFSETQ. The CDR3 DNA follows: TGCGCCAGCAGCTTCCAGGGGGCCACAGATACGCAGTATTTT. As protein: CASSFQGATDTQYF.

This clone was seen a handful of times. The DNA for the CDR3 is TGTGCCATCTCTGGGACAGCGGTGTCGGCTAATGAAAAACTGTTTTTT. Its protein is CAISGTAVSANEKLFF. The chain recombines TRBV10-3 with TRBJ1-4; 7 nucleotides line up with TRBD1. The trim removed 8 bases at V and 3 bases at J, leaving 12 bases unmatched. This CDR3 has 16 residues. CDR1 ENHRY and CDR2 SYGVKD come from the germline V gene.

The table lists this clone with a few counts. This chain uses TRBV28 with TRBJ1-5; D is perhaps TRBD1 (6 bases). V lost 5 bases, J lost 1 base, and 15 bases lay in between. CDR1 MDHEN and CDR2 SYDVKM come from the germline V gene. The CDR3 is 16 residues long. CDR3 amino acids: CASSTGFWRSNQPQHF. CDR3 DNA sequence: TGTGCCAGCAGTACAGGGTTCTGGCGGAGCAATCAGCCCCAGCATTTT.

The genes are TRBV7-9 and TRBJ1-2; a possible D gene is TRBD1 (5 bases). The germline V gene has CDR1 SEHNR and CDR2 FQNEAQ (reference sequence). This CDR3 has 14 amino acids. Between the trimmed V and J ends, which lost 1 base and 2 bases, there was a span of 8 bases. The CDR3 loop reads CASSLGGNNYGYTF. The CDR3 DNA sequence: TGTGCCAGCAGCTTAGGGGGGAACAACTATGGCTACACCTTC.

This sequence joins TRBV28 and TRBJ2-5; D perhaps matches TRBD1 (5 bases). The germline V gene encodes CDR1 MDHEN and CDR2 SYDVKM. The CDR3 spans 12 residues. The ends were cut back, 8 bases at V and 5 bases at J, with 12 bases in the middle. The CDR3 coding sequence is TGTGCCAGCCGCAGGGTCGGGGAGACCCAGTACTTC. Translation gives CASRRVGETQYF. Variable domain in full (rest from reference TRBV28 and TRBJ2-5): DVKVTQSSRYLVKRTGEKVFLECVQDMDHENMFWYRQDPGLGLRLIYFSYDVKMKEKGDIPEGYSVSREKKERFSLILESASTNQTSMYLCASRRVGETQYFGPGTRLLVL.

CDR3 DNA: TGTGCCAGCAGTTTACTGGCGGGAGGGAACAATGAGCAGTTCTTC. Its translation: CASSLLAGGNNEQFF. The chain employs TRBV27 and TRBJ2-1, with 9 bases aligning to TRBD2. CDR1 and CDR2 (germline): MNHEY, SMNVEV (reference sequence). With 2 bases clipped from V and 5 bases from J, the junction kept 4 bases outside the gene matches. The CDR3 is 15 residues long.

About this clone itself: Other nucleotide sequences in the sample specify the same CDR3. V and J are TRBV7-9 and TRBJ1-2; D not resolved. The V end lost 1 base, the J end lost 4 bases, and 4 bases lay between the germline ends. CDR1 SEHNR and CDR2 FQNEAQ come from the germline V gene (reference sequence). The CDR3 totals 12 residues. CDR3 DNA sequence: TGTGCCAGCAGCTTAGAGGGCTATGGCTACACCTTC. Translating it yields CASSLEGYGYTF.

CDR3 nucleotides: TGCGCCAGCAGCCTAGATAGGGGCTTTAACTATGGCTACACCTTC. It yields the protein CASSLDRGFNYGYTF. The chain employs TRBV4-3 and TRBJ1-2; maybe TRBD1 (5 bases). In germline, CDR1 is LGHNA, CDR2 YSLEER. Trimming removed 4 bases from V and 1 base from J, with 13 bases in between. The CDR3 sequence is 15 residues long.

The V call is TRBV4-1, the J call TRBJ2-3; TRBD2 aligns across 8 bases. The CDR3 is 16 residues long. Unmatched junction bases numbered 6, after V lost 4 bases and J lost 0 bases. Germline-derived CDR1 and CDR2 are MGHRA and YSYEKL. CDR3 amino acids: CASSPAGGPSTDTQYF. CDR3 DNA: TGCGCCAGCAGCCCGGCGGGAGGACCTAGCACAGATACGCAGTATTTT.

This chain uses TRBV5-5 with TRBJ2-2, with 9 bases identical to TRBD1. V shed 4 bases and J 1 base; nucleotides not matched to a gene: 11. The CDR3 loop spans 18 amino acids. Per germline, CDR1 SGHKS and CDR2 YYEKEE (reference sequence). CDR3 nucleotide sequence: TGTGCCAGCAGCCGGACAGGGGACAGAATCGGGAACACCGGGGAGCTGTTTTTT. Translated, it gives CASSRTGDRIGNTGELFF.

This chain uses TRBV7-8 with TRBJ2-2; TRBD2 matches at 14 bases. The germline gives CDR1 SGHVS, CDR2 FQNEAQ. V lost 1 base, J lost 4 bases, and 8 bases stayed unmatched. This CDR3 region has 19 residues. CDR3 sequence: CASSLVGTSGRSVTGELFF. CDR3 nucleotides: TGTGCCAGCAGCTTAGTTGGGACTAGCGGGAGATCGGTCACCGGGGAGCTGTTTTTT.

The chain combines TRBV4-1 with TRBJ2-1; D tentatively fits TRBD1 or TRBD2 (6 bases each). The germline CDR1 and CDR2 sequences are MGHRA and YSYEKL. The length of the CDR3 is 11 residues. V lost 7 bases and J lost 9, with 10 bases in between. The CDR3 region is CASKRGLEQFF. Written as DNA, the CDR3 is TGCGCCAGCAAACGGGGGCTTGAGCAGTTCTTC.

The CDR3 region has the DNA TGTGCCAGCTCGGGGGGGCACAACACTGAAGCTTTCTTT. It translates to CASSGGHNTEAFF. The chain uses TRBV2 and TRBJ1-1; maybe TRBD1 (6 bases). Germline values: CDR1 SNHLY, CDR2 FYNNEI. V was cut by 8 bases and J by 2 bases, with 12 bases left in between. This CDR3 spans 13 amino acids. Full variable domain (remainder filled in from reference TRBV2 and TRBJ1-1): EPEVTQTPSHQVTQMGQEVILRCVPISNHLYFYWYRQILGQKVEFLVSFYNNEISEKSEIFDDQFSVERPDGSNFTLKIRSTKLEDSAMYFCASSGGHNTEAFFGQGTRLTVV.

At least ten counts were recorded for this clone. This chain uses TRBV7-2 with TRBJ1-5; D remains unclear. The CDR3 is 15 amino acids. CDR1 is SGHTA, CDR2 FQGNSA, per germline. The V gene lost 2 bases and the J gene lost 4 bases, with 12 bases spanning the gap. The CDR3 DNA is TGTGCCAGCAGCTTAAGGGAGACACGGAATCAGCCCCAGCATTTT. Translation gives CASSLRETRNQPQHF.

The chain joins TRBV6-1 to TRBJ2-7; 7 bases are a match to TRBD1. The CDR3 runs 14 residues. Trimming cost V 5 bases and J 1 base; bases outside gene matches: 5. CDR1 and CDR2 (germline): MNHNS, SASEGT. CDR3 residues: CASSKTGVSYEQYV. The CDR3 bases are TGTGCCAGCAGTAAAACAGGGGTATCCTACGAGCAGTACGTC.

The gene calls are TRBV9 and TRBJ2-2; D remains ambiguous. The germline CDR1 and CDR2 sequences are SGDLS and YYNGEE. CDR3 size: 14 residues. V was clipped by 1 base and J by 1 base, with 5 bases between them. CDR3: CASSVLVNTGELFF. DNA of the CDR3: TGTGCCAGCAGCGTATTAGTGAACACCGGGGAGCTGTTTTTT.

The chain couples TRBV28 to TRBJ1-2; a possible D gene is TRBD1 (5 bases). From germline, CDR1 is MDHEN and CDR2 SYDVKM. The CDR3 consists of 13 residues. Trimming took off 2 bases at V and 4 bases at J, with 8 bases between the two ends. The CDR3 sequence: CASSLGAFYGYTF. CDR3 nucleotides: TGTGCCAGCAGTTTAGGGGCTTTCTATGGCTACACCTTC.

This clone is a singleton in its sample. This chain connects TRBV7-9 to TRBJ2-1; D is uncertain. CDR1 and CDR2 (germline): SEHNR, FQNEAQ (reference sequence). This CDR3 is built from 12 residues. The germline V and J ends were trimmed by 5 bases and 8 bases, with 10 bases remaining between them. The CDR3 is CASSHIFYEQFF. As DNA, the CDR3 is TGTGCCAGCAGCCACATTTTCTATGAGCAGTTCTTC.

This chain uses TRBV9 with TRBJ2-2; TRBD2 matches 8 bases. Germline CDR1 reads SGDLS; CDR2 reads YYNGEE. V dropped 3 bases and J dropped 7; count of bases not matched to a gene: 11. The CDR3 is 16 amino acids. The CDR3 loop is CASSGKKRELGGELFF. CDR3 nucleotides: TGTGCCAGCAGCGGAAAAAAGCGGGAGCTAGGCGGGGAGCTGTTTTTT.

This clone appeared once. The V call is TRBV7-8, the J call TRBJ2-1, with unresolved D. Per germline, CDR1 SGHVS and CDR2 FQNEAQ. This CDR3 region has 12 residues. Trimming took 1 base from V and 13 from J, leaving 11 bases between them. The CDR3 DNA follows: TGTGCCAGCAGCTTAGACTTCCGCCGACAGTTCTTC. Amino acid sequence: CASSLDFRRQFF.

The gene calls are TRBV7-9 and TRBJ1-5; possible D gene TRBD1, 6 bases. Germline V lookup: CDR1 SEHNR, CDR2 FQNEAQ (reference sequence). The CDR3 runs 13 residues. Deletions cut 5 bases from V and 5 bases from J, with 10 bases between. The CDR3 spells CASSTQGHQPQHF. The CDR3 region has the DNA TGTGCCAGCAGCACACAGGGCCATCAGCCCCAGCATTTT.

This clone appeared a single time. CDR3 loop: CASSQGSDTEAFF. The CDR3 region has the DNA TGCGCCAGCAGCCAAGGTTCGGACACTGAAGCTTTCTTT. V usage is TRBV4-1 and J usage is TRBJ1-1, with D unclear. Per the germline V gene, CDR1 is MGHRA and CDR2 is YSYEKL. The germline V and J ends were trimmed by 1 base and 3 bases, with 6 bases remaining between them. The CDR3 covers 13 residues.

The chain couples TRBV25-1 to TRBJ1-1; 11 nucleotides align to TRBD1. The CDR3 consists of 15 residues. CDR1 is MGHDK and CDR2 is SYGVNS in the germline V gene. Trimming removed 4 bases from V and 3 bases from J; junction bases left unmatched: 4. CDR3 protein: CASSASGQGDTEAFF. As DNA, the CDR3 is TGTGCCAGCAGTGCCTCGGGACAGGGGGACACTGAAGCTTTCTTT.

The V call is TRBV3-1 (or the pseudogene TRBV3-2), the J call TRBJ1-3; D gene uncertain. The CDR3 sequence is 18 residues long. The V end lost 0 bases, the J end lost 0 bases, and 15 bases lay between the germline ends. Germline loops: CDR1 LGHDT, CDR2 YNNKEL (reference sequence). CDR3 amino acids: CASSQEPHSLFSGNTIYF. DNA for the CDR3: TGTGCCAGCAGCCAAGAGCCCCACAGCCTCTTCTCTGGAAACACCATATATTTT.

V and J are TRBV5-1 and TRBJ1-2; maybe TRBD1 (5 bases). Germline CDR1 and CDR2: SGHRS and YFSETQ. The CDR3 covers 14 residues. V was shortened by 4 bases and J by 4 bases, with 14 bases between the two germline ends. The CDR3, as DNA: TGCGCCAGCAGCCCGACCGACAGTTTCTATGGCTACACCTTC. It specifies CASSPTDSFYGYTF. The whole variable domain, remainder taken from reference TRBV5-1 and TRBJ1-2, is KAGVTQTPRYLIKTRGQQVTLSCSPISGHRSVSWYQQTPGQGLQFLFEYFSETQRNKGNFPGRFSGRQFSNSRSEMNVSTLELGDSALYLCASSPTDSFYGYTFGSGTRLTVV.

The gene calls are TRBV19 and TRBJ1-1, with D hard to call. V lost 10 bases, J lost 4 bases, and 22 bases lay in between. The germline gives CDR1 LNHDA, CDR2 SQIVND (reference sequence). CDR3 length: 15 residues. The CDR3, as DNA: TGTGCCACAAGGAGGGCGGACTGGCAAGTCACTGAAGCTTTCTTT. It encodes CATRRADWQVTEAFF. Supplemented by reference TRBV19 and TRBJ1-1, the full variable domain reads DGGITQSPKYLFRKEGQNVTLSCEQNLNHDAMYWYRQDPGQGLRLIYYSQIVNDFQKGDIAEGYSVSREKKESFPLTVTSAQKNPTAFYLCATRRADWQVTEAFFGQGTRLTVV.